This T cell receptor beta chain derives from a study of Ad26.COV2.S vaccination and SARS-CoV-2 variants. Method: immunoSEQ multiplex PCR; TCRdb's copy keeps in-frame clones and lacks some. The data show 350,000 to 500,000 clones, over 75% seen once. The treatment denotes: approximately 18 received Ad26.COV2.S at low or high dose, single or two shots; several received placebo; per-sample allocation not given. Sampling happened 63 days after the first vaccine or placebo injection. This CDR3 comprises 14 residues. V lost 10 bases, J lost 5 bases, and 18 bases lay in between. Germline CDR1 is SGHTA and CDR2 is FQGNSA.

The specimen was peripheral blood, collected in a trial of Ad26.COV2.S vaccine versus placebo. The clonotype was recovered from a person between 18 and 59 years old who received the Ad26.COV2.S COVID-19 vaccine or a placebo. This chain connects TRBV7-2 to TRBJ1-5; D is undetermined. CDR3 nucleotides: TGTGCCAATACCTTGTGGCAGGCATATCAGCCCCAGCATTTT. Protein sequence: CANTLWQAYQPQHF.